This T cell receptor (beta chain) derives from a study of blood T cell repertoires in COVID-19. After removal of 2 bases from V and 5 bases from J, the junction contained 4 bases not matched to a gene. Looked up from germline, CDR1 is LNHDA and CDR2 is SQIVND (reference sequence). The CDR3 contains 15 residues. The data were produced by immunoSEQ multiplex PCR, yet TCRdb's version contains in-frame clones alone and is incomplete. In the table there are fewer than 300,000 clones, 75% to 85% of which are singletons. The TCR was taken from a man aged 50 to 60 with active or convalescent COVID-19. The V gene is TRBV19, the J gene TRBJ1-2; 11 nucleotides align to TRBD1. Material: peripheral blood. This CDR3 reads CASSIWTGGLYGYTF. In DNA form, the CDR3 reads TGTGCCAGTAGTATATGGACAGGGGGCTTGTATGGCTACACCTTC. Combining the CDR3 with reference TRBV19 and TRBJ1-2 gives the whole variable domain DGGITQSPKYLFRKEGQNVTLSCEQNLNHDAMYWYRQDPGQGLRLIYYSQIVNDFQKGDIAEGYSVSREKKESFPLTVTSAQKNPTAFYLCASSIWTGGLYGYTFGSGTRLTVV.